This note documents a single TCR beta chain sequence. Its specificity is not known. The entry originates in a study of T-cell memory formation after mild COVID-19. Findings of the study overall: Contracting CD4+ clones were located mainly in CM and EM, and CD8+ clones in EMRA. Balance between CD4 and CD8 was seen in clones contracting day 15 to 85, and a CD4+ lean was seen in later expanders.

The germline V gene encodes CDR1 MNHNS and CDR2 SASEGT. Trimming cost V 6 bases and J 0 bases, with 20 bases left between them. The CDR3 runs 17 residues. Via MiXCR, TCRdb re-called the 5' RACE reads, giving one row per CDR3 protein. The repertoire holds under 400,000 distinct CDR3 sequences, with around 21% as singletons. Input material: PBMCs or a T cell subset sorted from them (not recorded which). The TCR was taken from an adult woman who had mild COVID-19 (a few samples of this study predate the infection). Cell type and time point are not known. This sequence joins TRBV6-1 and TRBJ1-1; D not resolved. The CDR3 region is CASRDGPITGMNTEAFF. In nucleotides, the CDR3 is TGTGCCAGCAGAGACGGGCCCATCACTGGAATGAACACTGAAGCTTTCTTT.